A single T cell receptor (beta chain) is shown here with its context. The sample is drawn from a study of blood T cell repertoires in COVID-19. Study context: The United States, Italy and Spain supplied acute and convalescent COVID-19 samples.

The protocol was immunoSEQ multiplex PCR, while the TCRdb copy is restricted to in-frame clones and leaves out a portion. The sample shows about 480,000 clones, about 88% of them seen only once. J gave up 7 bases and V 5 bases, and 6 bases lay outside the gene matches. Per germline, CDR1 SGHDT and CDR2 YYEEEE. The CDR3 covers 14 residues. This rearrangement joins TRBV5-6 to TRBJ1-6, with TRBD1 matching over 7 bases. This TCR came from a woman between 50 and 59 years old with COVID-19, enrolled during active disease. The specimen was peripheral blood. The CDR3 reads CASSVDRHNSPLHF. In DNA, the CDR3 is TGTGCCAGCAGTGTGGACAGGCACAATTCACCCCTCCACTTT.